This T cell receptor beta chain came from a study of cytomegalovirus exposure and HLA in healthy donors. Study overall: Roughly 85 million unique TCRs from HLA-typed donors made up an early data release.

CDR3 length: 14 amino acids. V lost 3 bases to trimming and J lost 3 bases, with 9 bases between them. Germline V gene sequence: CDR1 LNHDA, CDR2 SQIVND (reference sequence). Study findings and constraints: Reportedly, fewer N-insertions than the 666-donor mean appeared in an Asian-associated ancestry cluster in a later analysis. Across donors, most TCRs were seen rarely, yet some public ones were widespread.

This PCR relied on a set of 60 Vbeta primers and 13 Jbeta primers. Original methodology: Later reanalysis found roughly 80 million unique TCR beta chains, 9 million to 12 million of them shared. Using immunoSEQ multiplex PCR, the repertoire was profiled, and TCRdb retains in-frame clones only, with some absent. The DNA gave D and trimming, while V, J and clone size come from that table. The repertoire holds 200,000 to 250,000 clones, over 70% seen once, with about 2.5% in the top ten. A word on this clone: Antigen unknown.

Sequencing was carried out using PBMCs. This chain connects TRBV19 to TRBJ1-5, with D unresolved. The receptor's source is a woman aged 55-75 years in good health and CMV-seropositive. The CDR3 sequence: CASSIGQNNQPQHF. CDR3 nucleotide sequence: TGTGCCAGTAGTATTGGCCAGAACAATCAGCCCCAGCATTTT. The full variable domain, in which reference TRBV19 and TRBJ1-5 provide the parts outside the CDR3, is DGGITQSPKYLFRKEGQNVTLSCEQNLNHDAMYWYRQDPGQGLRLIYYSQIVNDFQKGDIAEGYSVSREKKESFPLTVTSAQKNPTAFYLCASSIGQNNQPQHFGDGTRLSIL.